The 10 T cell receptor beta chains below were found in one sample sequenced in a study of blood T cell repertoires in COVID-19. Produced via immunoSEQ multiplex PCR; TCRdb's table is partial and in-frame only. The repertoire holds tens of thousands of clones, with 65% to 85% as singletons. The sequencing sample was made of peripheral blood. The source is a man aged 30 to 45 with COVID-19, enrolled during active disease.

The chain combines TRBV30 with TRBJ2-1, with 8 nucleotides matching TRBD1. V shed 3 bases and J 9 bases; nucleotides not matched to a gene: 19. Per the germline V gene, CDR1 is GTSNPN and CDR2 is SVGIG (reference sequence). The CDR3 loop spans 17 amino acids. The CDR3 DNA sequence: TGTGCCTGGAGAAGACACCCTCGTTCGGACAGGGAGCGTGAGCAGTTCTTC. The encoded protein is CAWRRHPRSDREREQFF.

This sequence joins TRBV28 and TRBJ2-7, with D possibly matching TRBD2 (6 bases). The CDR3 sequence is 12 residues long. Germline CDR1 reads MDHEN; CDR2 reads SYDVKM. Trimming shortened V by 10 bases and J by 7 bases, and 17 bases separated the two germline ends. The DNA of the CDR3 is TGTGCCATTACGCTACGGGGGACGGAGCAGTACTTC. Its translation: CAITLRGTEQYF.

The chain couples TRBV10-3 to TRBJ1-2; D perhaps matches TRBD1 (6 bases). Germline CDR1 reads ENHRY; CDR2 reads SYGVKD. The CDR3 loop spans 11 amino acids. Trimming removed 11 bases from V and 5 bases from J, with 12 bases in between. In DNA, the CDR3 is TGTGCCGCTACAGGGTGGTATGGCTACACCTTC. Amino acid sequence: CAATGWYGYTF.

This rearrangement joins TRBV7-9 to TRBJ2-7, with D tentatively TRBD2 (5 bases). The V and J ends lost 5 bases and 3 bases respectively, with 11 bases between them. Germline V CDR1 and CDR2: SEHNR, FQNEAQ (reference sequence). This CDR3 spans 13 amino acids. In DNA form, the CDR3 reads TGTGCCAGCAGCCGTTTGGAGGACTACGAGCAGTACTTC. Residues: CASSRLEDYEQYF.

V and J are TRBV18 and TRBJ1-1; no definite D call. CDR3 size: 15 residues. Per germline, CDR1 KGHSH and CDR2 LQKENI. Trimming removed 1 base at V and 0 bases at J, with 9 bases between. CDR3 coding DNA: TGTGCCAGCTCACCACGGTTCGACATGAACACTGAAGCTTTCTTT. Its translation: CASSPRFDMNTEAFF. Full variable domain (outside the CDR3, taken from reference TRBV18 and TRBJ1-1): NAGVMQNPRHLVRRRGQEARLRCSPMKGHSHVYWYRQLPEEGLKFMVYLQKENIIDESGMPKERFSAEFPKEGPSILRIQQVVRGDSAAYFCASSPRFDMNTEAFFGQGTRLTVV.

This clone turned up a few times. The gene calls are TRBV28 and TRBJ1-5, with D possibly being TRBD1 (5 bases). The germline V gene encodes CDR1 MDHEN and CDR2 SYDVKM. The CDR3 has 16 residues. The V gene lost 1 base and the J gene lost 7 bases, with 17 bases spanning the gap. Here the CDR3 DNA reads TGTGCCAGCAGTTTATCCGGGCAGGGAGGGGTCCAGCCCCAGCATTTT. Translating gives CASSLSGQGGVQPQHF.

V is TRBV11-2 and J is TRBJ2-5, with a tentative D call TRBD2 (5 bases). With 0 bases removed from V and 7 bases from J, the gap between germline ends came to 6 bases. This CDR3 spans 12 amino acids. In germline, CDR1 is SGHAT, CDR2 FQNNGV. CDR3: CASSLDGGTQYF. The CDR3 region has the DNA TGTGCCAGCAGCTTAGATGGAGGGACCCAGTACTTC.

This CDR3 reads CASSVDSSGGIADTQYF. The CDR3 coding sequence is TGTGCCAGCAGCGTAGATAGCTCAGGGGGAATTGCAGATACGCAGTATTTT. The rearrangement links TRBV9 to TRBJ2-3; 7 bases map to TRBD1. J was trimmed by 4 bases and V by 0 bases; bases with no gene match: 11. This CDR3 comprises 17 residues. Germline V gene data show CDR1 as SGDLS and CDR2 as YYNGEE.

This clone was detected only once. This chain links TRBV6-4 with TRBJ2-3; weak D call: TRBD2 (5 bases). The germline V gene encodes CDR1 MRHNA and CDR2 SNTAGT. CDR3 length: 13 amino acids. V was clipped by 3 bases and J by 1 base, with 5 bases between them. The CDR3 spells CASSEAGTDTQYF. CDR3 nucleotide sequence: TGTGCCAGCAGTGAAGCGGGCACAGATACGCAGTATTTT.

Written as DNA, the CDR3 is TGTGCCAGTAGTATCGGAGGTGTCCAGCCCCAGCATTTT. It is translated as CASSIGGVQPQHF. The rearrangement links TRBV19 to TRBJ1-5; D not resolved. The CDR3 covers 13 residues. In germline, CDR1 is LNHDA, CDR2 SQIVND (reference sequence). Trimming left V 3 bases short and J 7 bases short, with 10 bases between.